This TCR beta chain was recovered during a study of T cells in Graves' hyperthyroidism and ophthalmopathy. Regarding the study as a whole: Blood also showed most of the thyroid clonotypes that were expanded above 0.001.

There were TCR beta CDR3 regions amplified from RNA transcripts. An initial round of RT-PCR targeting the TCR CDR3 relied on the HTBI primer set. TCRdb reprocessed the multiplex PCR reads via MiXCR and lists one record per CDR3 protein. In the table there are more than 650,000 distinct CDR3 sequences, about 14% of which are singletons. This clonotype was recorded many times. The antigen is undetermined. The CDR3 loop spans 13 amino acids. The germline V and J ends were trimmed by 0 bases and 7 bases, with 12 bases remaining between them. Germline loops: CDR1 GTSNPN, CDR2 SVGIG (reference sequence). The gene calls are TRBV30 and TRBJ1-1; D unclear. The receptor was derived from a woman aged 18-30 years with Graves' hyperthyroidism. Sequenced material: blood. The CDR3 reads CAWSVGRRIEAFF. The CDR3 DNA reads as TGTGCCTGGAGTGTAGGGAGACGGATTGAAGCTTTCTTT.